This T cell receptor beta chain was retrieved from a study of T cell repertoires in ileal Crohn's disease. About the study: All patients had surgery for stricturing (61%) or penetrating (39%) disease.

Study-wide findings and caveats: Active smokers at surgery had more clonal expansions than non-smokers. Mucosal expansions were suggested to be mainly CD8 T cells. Every patient over 26.8% clonality showed endoscopic recurrence.

This CDR3 region has 13 residues. Trimming took off 3 bases at V and 6 bases at J, with 9 bases between the two ends. CDR1 is LNHDA, CDR2 SQIVND, per germline (reference sequence). This clone has just one count. Its matching antigen is unknown. TCRdb's table, derived via immunoSEQ multiplex PCR, lists solely in-frame clones and lacks some. The top ten hold 4.5% to 5.5% of the sample, which has approximately 7,900 clones, 81% seen once. This chain uses TRBV19 with TRBJ2-1, with TRBD1 as a possible D gene (6 bases). The TCR was taken from an adult with Crohn's disease. Material: ileal tissue. The CDR3 sequence: CASSITGINEQFF. Here the CDR3 DNA reads TGTGCCAGTAGTATTACAGGGATCAATGAGCAGTTCTTC. Drawing the rest from reference TRBV19 and TRBJ2-1, the complete variable domain is DGGITQSPKYLFRKEGQNVTLSCEQNLNHDAMYWYRQDPGQGLRLIYYSQIVNDFQKGDIAEGYSVSREKKESFPLTVTSAQKNPTAFYLCASSITGINEQFFGPGTRLTVL.